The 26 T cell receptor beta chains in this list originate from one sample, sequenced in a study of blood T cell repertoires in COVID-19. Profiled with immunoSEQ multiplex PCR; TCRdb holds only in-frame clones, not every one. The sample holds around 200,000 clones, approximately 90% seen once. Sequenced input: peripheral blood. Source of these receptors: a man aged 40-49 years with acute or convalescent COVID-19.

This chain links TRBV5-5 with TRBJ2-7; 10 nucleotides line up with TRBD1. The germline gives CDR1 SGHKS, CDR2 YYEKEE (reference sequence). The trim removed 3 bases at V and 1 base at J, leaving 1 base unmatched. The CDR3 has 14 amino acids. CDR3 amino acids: CASSWGQGSYEQYF. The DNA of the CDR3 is TGTGCCAGCAGCTGGGGACAGGGGTCCTACGAGCAGTACTTC.

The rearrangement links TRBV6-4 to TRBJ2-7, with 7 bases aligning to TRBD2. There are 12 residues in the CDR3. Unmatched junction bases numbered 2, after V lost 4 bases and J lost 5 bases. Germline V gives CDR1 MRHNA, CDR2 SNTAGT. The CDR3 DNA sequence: TGTGCCAGCAGTGTTGGGGGGGACGAGCAGTACTTC. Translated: CASSVGGDEQYF.

Here the CDR3 reads CASTLLGDGKLSTDTQYF. CDR3 DNA sequence: TGTGCCAGCACCCTACTCGGGGATGGGAAGCTTAGCACAGATACGCAGTATTTT. V is TRBV28 and J is TRBJ2-3; D may be TRBD2 (5 bases). Germline-derived CDR1 and CDR2 are MDHEN and SYDVKM. The CDR3 covers 18 residues. The V end was cut by 7 bases, the J end by 0 bases, with 23 bases between. The complete variable domain, with remaining parts taken from reference TRBV28 and TRBJ2-3, reads DVKVTQSSRYLVKRTGEKVFLECVQDMDHENMFWYRQDPGLGLRLIYFSYDVKMKEKGDIPEGYSVSREKKERFSLILESASTNQTSMYLCASTLLGDGKLSTDTQYFGPGTRLTVL.

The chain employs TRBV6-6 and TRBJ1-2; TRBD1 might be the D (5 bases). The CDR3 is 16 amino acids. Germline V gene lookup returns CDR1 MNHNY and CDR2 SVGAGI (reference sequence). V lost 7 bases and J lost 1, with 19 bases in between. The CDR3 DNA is TGTGCCAGCACTCTGATGAAGGGGCCTTTTAACTATGGCTACACCTTC. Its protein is CASTLMKGPFNYGYTF.

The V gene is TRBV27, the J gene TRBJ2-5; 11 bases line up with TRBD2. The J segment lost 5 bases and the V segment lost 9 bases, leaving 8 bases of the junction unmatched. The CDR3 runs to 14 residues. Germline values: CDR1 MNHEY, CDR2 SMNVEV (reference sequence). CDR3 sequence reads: CASSGLAVGETQYF. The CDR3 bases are TGTGCCAGTTCGGGACTAGCGGTTGGGGAGACCCAGTACTTC.

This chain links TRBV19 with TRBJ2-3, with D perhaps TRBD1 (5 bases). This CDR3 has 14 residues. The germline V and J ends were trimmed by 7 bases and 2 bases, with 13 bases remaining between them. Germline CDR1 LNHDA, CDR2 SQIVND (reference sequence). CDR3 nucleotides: TGTGCCAGTAAGGGGTCTTACCCCACAGATACGCAGTATTTT. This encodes CASKGSYPTDTQYF.

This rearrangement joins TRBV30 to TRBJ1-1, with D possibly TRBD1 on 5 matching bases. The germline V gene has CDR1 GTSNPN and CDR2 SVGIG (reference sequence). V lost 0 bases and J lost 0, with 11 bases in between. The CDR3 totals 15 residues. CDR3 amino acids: CAWSVRTGVNTEAFF. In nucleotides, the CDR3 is TGTGCCTGGAGTGTACGAACAGGAGTGAACACTGAAGCTTTCTTT. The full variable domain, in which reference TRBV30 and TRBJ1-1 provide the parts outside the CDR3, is SQTIHQWPATLVQPVGSPLSLECTVEGTSNPNLYWYRQAAGRGLQLLFYSVGIGQISSEVPQNLSASRPQDRQFILSSKKLLLSDSGFYLCAWSVRTGVNTEAFFGQGTRLTVV.

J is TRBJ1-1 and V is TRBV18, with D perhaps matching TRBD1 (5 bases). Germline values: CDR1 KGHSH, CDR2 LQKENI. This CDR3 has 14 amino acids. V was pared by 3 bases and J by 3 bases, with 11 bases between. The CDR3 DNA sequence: TGTGCCAGCTCACCCCTCGGGGGGGACACTGAAGCTTTCTTT. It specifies CASSPLGGDTEAFF.

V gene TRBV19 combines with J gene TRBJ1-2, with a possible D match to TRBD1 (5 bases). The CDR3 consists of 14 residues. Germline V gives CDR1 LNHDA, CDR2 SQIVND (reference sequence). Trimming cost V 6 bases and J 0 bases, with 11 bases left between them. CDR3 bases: TGTGCCAGTAGAGCGGGGGGATCTAACTATGGCTACACCTTC. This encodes CASRAGGSNYGYTF. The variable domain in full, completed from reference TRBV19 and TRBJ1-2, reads DGGITQSPKYLFRKEGQNVTLSCEQNLNHDAMYWYRQDPGQGLRLIYYSQIVNDFQKGDIAEGYSVSREKKESFPLTVTSAQKNPTAFYLCASRAGGSNYGYTFGSGTRLTVV.

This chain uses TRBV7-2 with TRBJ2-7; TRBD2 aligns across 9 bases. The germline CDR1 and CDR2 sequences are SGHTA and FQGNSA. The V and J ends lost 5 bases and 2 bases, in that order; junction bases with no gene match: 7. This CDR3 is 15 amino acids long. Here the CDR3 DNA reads TGTGCCAGCAGCCCCATAGCGGGGGAGACCTACGAGCAGTACTTC. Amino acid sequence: CASSPIAGETYEQYF.

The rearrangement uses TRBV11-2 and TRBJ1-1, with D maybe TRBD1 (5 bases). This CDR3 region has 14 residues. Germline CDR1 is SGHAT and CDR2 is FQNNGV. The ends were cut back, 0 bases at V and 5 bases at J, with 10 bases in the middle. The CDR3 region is CASSLEWGETEAFF. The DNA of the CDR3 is TGTGCCAGCAGCTTAGAATGGGGGGAGACTGAAGCTTTCTTT.

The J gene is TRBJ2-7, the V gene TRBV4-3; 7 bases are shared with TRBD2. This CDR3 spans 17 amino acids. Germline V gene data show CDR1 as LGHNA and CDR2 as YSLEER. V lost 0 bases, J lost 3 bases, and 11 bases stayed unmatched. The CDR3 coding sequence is TGCGCCAGCAGCCAAGATCAAATGGCTAGCGGAAACTACGAGCAGTACTTC. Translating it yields CASSQDQMASGNYEQYF.

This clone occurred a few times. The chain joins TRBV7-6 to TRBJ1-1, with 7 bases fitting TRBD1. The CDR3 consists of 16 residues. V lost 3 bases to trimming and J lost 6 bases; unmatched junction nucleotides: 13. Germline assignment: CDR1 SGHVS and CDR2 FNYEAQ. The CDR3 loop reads CASSFDRQGGEAEAFF. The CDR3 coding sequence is TGTGCCAGCAGCTTTGATAGACAGGGAGGAGAGGCTGAAGCTTTCTTT.

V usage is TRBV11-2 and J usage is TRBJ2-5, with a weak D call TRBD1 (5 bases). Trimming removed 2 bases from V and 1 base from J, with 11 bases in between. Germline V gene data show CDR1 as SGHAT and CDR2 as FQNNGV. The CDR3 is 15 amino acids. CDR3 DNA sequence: TGTGCCAGCAGCTTAAGTCAAGGGGTCCAAGAGACCCAGTACTTC. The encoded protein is CASSLSQGVQETQYF.

CDR3 coding DNA: TGTGCCAGCAGCCGGCGGGGAAACTATGGCTACACCTTC. It yields the protein CASSRRGNYGYTF. The chain combines TRBV14 with TRBJ1-2; D gene unclear. V lost 4 bases, J lost 2 bases, and 8 bases lay in between. CDR1 SGHDN and CDR2 FVKESK come from the germline V gene. This CDR3 comprises 13 residues.

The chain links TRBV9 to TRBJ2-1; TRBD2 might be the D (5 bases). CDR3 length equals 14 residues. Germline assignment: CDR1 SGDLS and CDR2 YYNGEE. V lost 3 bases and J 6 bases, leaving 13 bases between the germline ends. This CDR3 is CASSAISSTNEQFF. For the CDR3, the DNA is TGTGCCAGCAGCGCCATATCTAGCACCAATGAGCAGTTCTTC.

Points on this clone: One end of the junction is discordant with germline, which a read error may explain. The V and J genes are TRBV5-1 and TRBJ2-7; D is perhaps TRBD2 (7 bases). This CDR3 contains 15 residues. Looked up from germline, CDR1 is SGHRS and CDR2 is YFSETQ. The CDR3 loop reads CASSLGTGGWDEQYF. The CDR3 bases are TGCGCCAGCAGTTTGGGGACGGGGGGCTGGGACGAGCAGTACTTC.

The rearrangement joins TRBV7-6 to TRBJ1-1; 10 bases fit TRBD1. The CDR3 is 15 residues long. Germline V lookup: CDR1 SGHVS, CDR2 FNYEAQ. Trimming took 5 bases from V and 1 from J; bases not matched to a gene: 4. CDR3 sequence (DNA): TGTGCCAGCAGCGAACGGGACAGGGGGAACACTGAAGCTTTCTTT. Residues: CASSERDRGNTEAFF.

CDR3 in amino acids: CASSPDRGPYTEAFF. In DNA form, the CDR3 reads TGTGCCAGCAGCCCGGACAGGGGGCCTTACACTGAAGCTTTCTTT. The chain uses TRBV14 and TRBJ1-1, with TRBD1 matching 11 bases. After removal of 4 bases from V and 3 bases from J, the junction contained 4 bases not matched to a gene. This CDR3 is built from 15 residues. From germline, CDR1 is SGHDN and CDR2 FVKESK.

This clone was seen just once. DNA for the CDR3: TGTGCCTGGAGTGTAAGTAGTTCCTACAATGAGCAGTTCTTC. It is translated as CAWSVSSSYNEQFF. The V gene is TRBV30, the J gene TRBJ2-1; D call uncertain. The V and J ends lost 0 bases and 1 base respectively, with 7 bases between them. The CDR3 has 14 amino acids. Per the germline V gene, CDR1 is GTSNPN and CDR2 is SVGIG (reference sequence).

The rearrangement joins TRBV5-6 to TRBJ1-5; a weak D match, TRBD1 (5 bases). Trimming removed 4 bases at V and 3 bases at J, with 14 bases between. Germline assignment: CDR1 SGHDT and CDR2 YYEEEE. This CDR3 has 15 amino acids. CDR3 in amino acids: CASSQQGLNNQPQHF. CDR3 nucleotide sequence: TGTGCCAGCAGCCAGCAGGGACTGAACAATCAGCCCCAGCATTTT.

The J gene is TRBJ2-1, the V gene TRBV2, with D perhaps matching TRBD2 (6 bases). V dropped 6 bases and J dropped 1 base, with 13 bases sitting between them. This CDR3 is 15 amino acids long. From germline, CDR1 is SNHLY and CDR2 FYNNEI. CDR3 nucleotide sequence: TGTGCCAGCAGACGGTATGGGGGGTCCTACAATGAGCAGTTCTTC. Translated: CASRRYGGSYNEQFF.

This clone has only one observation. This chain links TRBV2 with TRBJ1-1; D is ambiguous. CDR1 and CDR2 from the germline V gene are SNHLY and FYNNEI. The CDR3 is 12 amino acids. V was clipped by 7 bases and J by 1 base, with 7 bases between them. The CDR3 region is CASKFRNTEAFF. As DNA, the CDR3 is TGTGCCAGCAAGTTCAGGAACACTGAAGCTTTCTTT.

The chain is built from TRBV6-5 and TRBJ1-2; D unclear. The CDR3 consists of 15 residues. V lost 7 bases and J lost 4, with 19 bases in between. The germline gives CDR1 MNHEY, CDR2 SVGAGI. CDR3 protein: CASTVSDSPAYGYTF. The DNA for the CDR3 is TGTGCCAGCACTGTATCTGATAGCCCTGCCTATGGCTACACCTTC.

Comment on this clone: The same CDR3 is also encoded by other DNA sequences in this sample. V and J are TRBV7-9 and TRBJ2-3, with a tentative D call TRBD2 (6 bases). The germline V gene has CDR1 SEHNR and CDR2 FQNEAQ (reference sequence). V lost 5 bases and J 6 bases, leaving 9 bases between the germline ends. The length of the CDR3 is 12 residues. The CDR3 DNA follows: TGTGCCAGCAGCCAGGGAGGCGATACGCAGTATTTT. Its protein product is CASSQGGDTQYF.

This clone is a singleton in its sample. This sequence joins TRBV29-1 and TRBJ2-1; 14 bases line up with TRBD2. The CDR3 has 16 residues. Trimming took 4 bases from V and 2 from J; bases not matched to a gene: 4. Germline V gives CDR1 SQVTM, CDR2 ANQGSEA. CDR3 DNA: TGCAGCGTTGGGACTAGCGGGAGGACCACCTACAATGAGCAGTTCTTC. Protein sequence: CSVGTSGRTTYNEQFF.